This is a list of T cell receptor beta chains from one sample in a study of T cell responses to AZD1222 COVID-19 vaccine. TCRdb keeps only in-frame clones here, not all; method: immunoSEQ multiplex PCR. The sample has approximately 79,000 clones; just over 85% are singletons. Here the sequenced sample was peripheral blood, taken on day 0 of AZD1222 vaccination. The receptors here all came from an adult in good health. CDR3s include the opening cysteine and the closing phenylalanine or tryptophan. A D gene is named only where the DNA matches it firmly. Size tells how often a clone was seen (once, few, many) or the class of an expanded clone, and some rows leave it out.

>15|TRBD2|TRBJ2-6|-|TRBV24-1
CATSAGRTGANVLTF
TGTGCCACCAGTGCCGGGAGGACCGGGGCCAACGTCCTGACTTTC
>18|TRBD2|TRBJ2-5|-|TRBV25-1
CASSRNRWGREGQETQYF
TGTGCCAGCAGCCGAAACCGATGGGGCAGGGAGGGTCAAGAGACCCAGTACTTC
>15|TRBD2|TRBJ2-7|-|TRBV19
CASSMLTSGTYEQYF
TGTGCCAGTAGTATGTTGACTAGCGGGACCTACGAGCAGTACTTC
>17|TRBD1|TRBJ1-4|-|TRBV28
CASSLGQGAGTNEKLFF
TGTGCCAGCAGTTTAGGACAGGGGGCGGGAACTAATGAAAAACTGTTTTTT
>14|-|TRBJ1-5|-|TRBV6-6
CASSREAEYQPQHF
TGTGCCAGCAGTCGGGAGGCTGAGTATCAGCCCCAGCATTTT
>14|-|TRBJ1-1|-|TRBV27
CASSLSGVGTEAFF
TGTGCCAGCAGTTTGTCAGGGGTGGGCACTGAAGCTTTCTTT
>16|-|TRBJ2-1|-|TRBV18
CASSPQRGQPSGEQFF
TGTGCCAGCTCACCACAGAGGGGCCAGCCTTCGGGTGAGCAGTTCTTC
>14|-|TRBJ1-5|-|TRBV7-9
CASSLDIRDQPQHF
TGTGCCAGCAGCCTGGATATTCGGGATCAGCCCCAGCATTTT
>14|-|TRBJ2-7|-|TRBV19
CASTGRGGSYEQYF
TGTGCCAGTACCGGAAGGGGGGGCTCCTACGAGCAGTACTTC
>20|TRBD1|TRBJ2-6|-|TRBV3-1/TRBV3-2
CASSQSTGDQPYFNPNVLTF
TGTGCCAGCAGCCAGTCTACAGGGGACCAGCCGTATTTTAATCCCAACGTCCTGACTTTC
>14|-|TRBJ1-2|-|TRBV28
CASSLQQANYGYTF
TGTGCCAGCAGTTTACAACAAGCTAACTATGGCTACACCTTC
>15|-|TRBJ2-7|-|TRBV5-5
CASSFRAVPGAVQYF
TGTGCCAGCAGCTTCAGAGCCGTCCCGGGAGCGGTGCAGTACTTC
>18|TRBD1|TRBJ1-6|-|TRBV7-2
CASSLAPIDRVDNSPLHF
TGTGCCAGCAGCTTAGCGCCTATCGACAGGGTGGACAATTCACCCCTCCACTTT
>14|-|TRBJ2-7|-|TRBV29-1
CSVDGGGLSYEQYF
TGCAGCGTTGACGGCGGAGGGCTCTCCTACGAGCAGTACTTC
>15|-|TRBJ2-3|few|TRBV7-9
CASSLALRGTDTQYF
TGTGCCAGCAGCTTAGCGCTAAGGGGCACAGATACGCAGTATTTT
>17|-|TRBJ2-6|-|TRBV24-1
CATSDHRAGSGANVLTF
TGTGCCACCAGTGATCATCGGGCAGGGTCTGGGGCCAACGTCCTGACTTTC
>16|-|TRBJ1-2|-|TRBV5-1
CASSLGLTGGDYGYTF
TGCGCCAGCAGCTTGGGATTGACAGGCGGAGACTATGGCTACACCTTC
>14|-|TRBJ1-1|few|TRBV28
CASSLIPLNTEAFF
TGTGCCAGCAGTTTAATCCCCTTGAACACTGAAGCTTTCTTT
>16|-|TRBJ2-3|-|TRBV7-3
CASSQGVGGLTDTQYF
TGTGCCAGCAGCCAAGGGGTAGGGGGTCTCACAGATACGCAGTATTTT
>12|-|TRBJ2-5|once|TRBV5-1
CASRWDVETQYF
TGCGCCAGCAGATGGGACGTGGAGACCCAGTACTTC
>14|-|TRBJ2-1|-|TRBV7-9
CASSLAEAKNEQFF
TGTGCCAGCAGCTTAGCGGAGGCGAAGAATGAGCAGTTCTTC
>17|TRBD1|TRBJ2-1|-|TRBV7-3
CASSLNPGTASYNEQFF
TGTGCCAGCAGCTTAAACCCAGGGACAGCCTCCTACAATGAGCAGTTCTTC
>17|TRBD1|TRBJ2-1|few|TRBV7-8
CASSPDRQGPKRGEQFF
TGTGCCAGCAGCCCAGACCGACAGGGACCTAAGCGAGGGGAGCAGTTCTTC
>14|-|TRBJ1-1|once|TRBV19
CASTVGGGGVEAFF
TGTGCCAGTACCGTCGGAGGCGGGGGTGTGGAAGCTTTCTTT